The entry below gives a single T cell receptor (beta chain) sequence along with its context. No cognate antigen has been identified for it. Base qualities are not recorded, but no much larger clone differs from it by a single base. Libraries were built with the immunoSEQ multiplex PCR assay. In TCRdb, the immuneACCESS table is reduced to in-frame sequences with V and J assigned. These tables do not hold every clone; where another copy was compared, an unresolved V gene accounts for under half, and the others remain unexplained. The table for this sample lists about 76,000 clones; approximately 97% of them were counted only once. The biggest ten clones account for 0.21% of the sample. The germline V gene supplies CDR1 WSHSY and CDR2 SAAADI. Here V drops 6 bases and J drops 3 bases, and the junction holds 4 bases not matched to any gene. The CDR3 covers 15 residues, taking in both the cysteine and the phenylalanine. Only CDR3 DNA remains: 45 bases, in frame from the first base.

The data derive from a study of technical replicates of blood from a few donors (dated by TCRdb to 2017 to 2019). Sequencing was performed on T cells isolated from PBMCs. The rearranged segments are TRBV10-2 and TRBJ2-1, and TRBD2 matches 11 of the central bases. The TCR originated in a human donor in good health. The CDR3 reads CASSGTSGLYNEQFF. The DNA reads TGCGCCAGCAGCGGGACTAGCGGCCTCTACAATGAGCAGTTCTTC.